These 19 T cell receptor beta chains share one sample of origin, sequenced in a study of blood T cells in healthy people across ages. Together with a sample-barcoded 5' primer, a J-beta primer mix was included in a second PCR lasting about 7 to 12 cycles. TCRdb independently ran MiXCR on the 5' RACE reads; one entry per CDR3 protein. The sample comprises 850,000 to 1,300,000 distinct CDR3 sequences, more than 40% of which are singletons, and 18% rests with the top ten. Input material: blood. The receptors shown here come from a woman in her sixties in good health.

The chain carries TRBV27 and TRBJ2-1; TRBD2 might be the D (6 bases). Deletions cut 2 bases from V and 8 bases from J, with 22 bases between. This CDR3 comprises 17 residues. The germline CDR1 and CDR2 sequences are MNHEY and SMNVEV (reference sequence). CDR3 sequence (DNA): TGTGCCAGCAGTTTAAAGCCCCTAGCGCTGCCCCCGCATGAGCAGTTCTTC. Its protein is CASSLKPLALPPHEQFF.

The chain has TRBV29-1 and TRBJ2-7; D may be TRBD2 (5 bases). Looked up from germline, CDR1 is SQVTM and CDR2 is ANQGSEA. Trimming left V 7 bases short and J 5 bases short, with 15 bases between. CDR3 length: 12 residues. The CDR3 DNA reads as TGCAGCGCTACTACTTCGGGGAACGAGCAGTACTTC. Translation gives CSATTSGNEQYF.

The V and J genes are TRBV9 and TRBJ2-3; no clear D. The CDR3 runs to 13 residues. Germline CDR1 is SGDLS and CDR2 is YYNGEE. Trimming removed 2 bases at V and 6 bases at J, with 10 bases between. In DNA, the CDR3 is TGTGCCAGCAGCGTGAGCTCAAGGGATACGCAGTATTTT. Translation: CASSVSSRDTQYF.

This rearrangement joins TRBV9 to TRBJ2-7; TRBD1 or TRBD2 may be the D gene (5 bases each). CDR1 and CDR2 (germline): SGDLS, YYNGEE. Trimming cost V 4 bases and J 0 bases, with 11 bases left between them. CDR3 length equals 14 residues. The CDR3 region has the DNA TGTGCCAGCAGCCAACGGGACCACTCCTACGAGCAGTACTTC. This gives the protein CASSQRDHSYEQYF.

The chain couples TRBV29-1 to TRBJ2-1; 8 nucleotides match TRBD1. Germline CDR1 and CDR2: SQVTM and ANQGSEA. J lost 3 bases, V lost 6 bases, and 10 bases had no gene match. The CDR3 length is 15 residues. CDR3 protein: CSVAGQETDYNEQFF. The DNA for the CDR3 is TGCAGCGTGGCGGGACAGGAAACCGACTACAATGAGCAGTTCTTC.

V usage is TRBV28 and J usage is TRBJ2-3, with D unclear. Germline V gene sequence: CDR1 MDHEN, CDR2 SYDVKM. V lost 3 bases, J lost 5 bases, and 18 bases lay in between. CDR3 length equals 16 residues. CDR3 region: CASSLLSAHTIDTQYF. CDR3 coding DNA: TGTGCCAGCAGTTTGTTATCGGCCCATACAATAGATACGCAGTATTTT.

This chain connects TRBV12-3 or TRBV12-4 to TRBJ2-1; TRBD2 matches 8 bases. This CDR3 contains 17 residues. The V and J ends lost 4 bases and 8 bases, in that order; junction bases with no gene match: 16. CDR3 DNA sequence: TGTGCCAGCAGTTCAACTTTCGGGAGGGCCAATAACGATGAGCAGTTCTTC. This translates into CASSSTFGRANNDEQFF.

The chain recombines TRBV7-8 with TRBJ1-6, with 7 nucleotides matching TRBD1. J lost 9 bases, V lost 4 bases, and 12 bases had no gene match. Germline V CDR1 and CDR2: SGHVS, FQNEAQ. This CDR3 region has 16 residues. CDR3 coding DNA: TGTGCCAGCAGCTCTAGGGGGCCAGGCGGAGGTTCACCCCTCCACTTT. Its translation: CASSSRGPGGGSPLHF.

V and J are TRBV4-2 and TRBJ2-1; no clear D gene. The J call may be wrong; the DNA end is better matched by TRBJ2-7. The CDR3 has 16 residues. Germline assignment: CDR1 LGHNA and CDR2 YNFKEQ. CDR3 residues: CASSPQVAFTGNEQYF. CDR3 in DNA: TGTGCCAGCAGCCCCCAGGTAGCTTTTACTGGGAATGAGCAGTACTTC.

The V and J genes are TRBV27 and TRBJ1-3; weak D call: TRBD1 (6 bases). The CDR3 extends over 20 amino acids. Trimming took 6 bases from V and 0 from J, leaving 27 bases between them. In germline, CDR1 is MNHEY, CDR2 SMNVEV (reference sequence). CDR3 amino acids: CASRQKGQLSDEHSGNTIYF. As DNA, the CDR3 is TGTGCCAGCAGACAAAAAGGACAGTTATCTGACGAACACTCTGGAAACACCATATATTTT.

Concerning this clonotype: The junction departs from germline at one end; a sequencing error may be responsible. The DNA of the CDR3 is TGCGCTAGCAGCTACCCGGGACTGGAGAAGGGGCAGTTCTTC. As protein: CASSYPGLEKGQFF. This rearrangement joins TRBV5-1 to TRBJ2-1, with TRBD2 as a possible D gene (6 bases). Germline assignment: CDR1 SGHRS and CDR2 YFSETQ. The CDR3 contains 14 residues.

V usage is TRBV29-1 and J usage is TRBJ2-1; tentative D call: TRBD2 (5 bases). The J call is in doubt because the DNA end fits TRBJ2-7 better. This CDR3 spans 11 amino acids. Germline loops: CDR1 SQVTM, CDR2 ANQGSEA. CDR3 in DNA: TGCAGCACCGAACGAGGGCGCGAGCAGTACTTC. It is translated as CSTERGREQYF.

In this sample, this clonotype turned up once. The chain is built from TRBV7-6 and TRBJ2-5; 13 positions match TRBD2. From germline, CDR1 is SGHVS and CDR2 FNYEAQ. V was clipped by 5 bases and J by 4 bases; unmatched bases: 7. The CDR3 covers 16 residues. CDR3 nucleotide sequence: TGTGCCAGCAGCAAACTAGCGGGAGGGGCGGGAGAGACCCAGTACTTC. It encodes CASSKLAGGAGETQYF. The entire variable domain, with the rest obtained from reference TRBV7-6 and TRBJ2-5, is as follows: GAGVSQSPRYKVTKRGQDVALRCDPISGHVSLYWYRQALGQGPEFLTYFNYEAQQDKSGLPNDRFSAERPEGSISTLTIQRTEQRDSAMYRCASSKLAGGAGETQYFGPGTRLLVL.

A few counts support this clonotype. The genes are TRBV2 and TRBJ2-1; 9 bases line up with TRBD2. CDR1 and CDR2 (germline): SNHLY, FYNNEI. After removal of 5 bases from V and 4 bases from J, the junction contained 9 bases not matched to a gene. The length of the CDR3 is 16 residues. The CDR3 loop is CASSSLVAGVYNEQFF. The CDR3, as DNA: TGTGCCAGCAGTTCCTTAGTAGCGGGAGTGTACAATGAGCAGTTCTTC.

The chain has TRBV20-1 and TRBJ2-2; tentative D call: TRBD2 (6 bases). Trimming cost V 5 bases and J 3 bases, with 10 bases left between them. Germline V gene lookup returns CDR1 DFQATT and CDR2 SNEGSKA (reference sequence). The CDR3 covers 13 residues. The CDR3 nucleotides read TGCAGTGCTCGCGGGACTCACACCGGGGAGCTGTTTTTT. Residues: CSARGTHTGELFF.

Here the CDR3 DNA reads TGCAGTGCTAGGACAGGCCCCCGGGACGAGCAGTACTTC. It yields the protein CSARTGPRDEQYF. The J gene is TRBJ2-5, the V gene TRBV20-1; weak D call: TRBD1 (6 bases). The J call may be incorrect, as the DNA end agrees better with TRBJ2-7. Germline CDR1 reads DFQATT; CDR2 reads SNEGSKA (reference sequence). CDR3 length equals 13 residues.

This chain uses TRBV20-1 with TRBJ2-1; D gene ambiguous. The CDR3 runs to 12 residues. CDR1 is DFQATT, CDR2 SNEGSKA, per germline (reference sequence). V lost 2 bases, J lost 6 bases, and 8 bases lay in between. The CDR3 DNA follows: TGCAGTGCTAGACACGCCACCAATGAGCAGTTCTTC. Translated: CSARHATNEQFF.

DNA for the CDR3: TGTGCCAGCAGCCAAGATCTTTCCTCCACTGAAGCTTTCTTT. It yields the protein CASSQDLSSTEAFF. V usage is TRBV14 and J usage is TRBJ1-1; unclear D gene. The CDR3 spans 14 residues. V gave up 0 bases and J gave up 4 bases, with 9 bases separating them. Germline assignment: CDR1 SGHDN and CDR2 FVKESK.

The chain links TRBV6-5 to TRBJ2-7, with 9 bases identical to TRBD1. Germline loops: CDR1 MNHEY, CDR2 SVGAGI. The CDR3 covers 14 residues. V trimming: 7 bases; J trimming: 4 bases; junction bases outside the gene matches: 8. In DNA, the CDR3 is TGTGCCAGCAATACCGGGACAGGGAATTACGAGCAGTACTTC. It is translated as CASNTGTGNYEQYF.